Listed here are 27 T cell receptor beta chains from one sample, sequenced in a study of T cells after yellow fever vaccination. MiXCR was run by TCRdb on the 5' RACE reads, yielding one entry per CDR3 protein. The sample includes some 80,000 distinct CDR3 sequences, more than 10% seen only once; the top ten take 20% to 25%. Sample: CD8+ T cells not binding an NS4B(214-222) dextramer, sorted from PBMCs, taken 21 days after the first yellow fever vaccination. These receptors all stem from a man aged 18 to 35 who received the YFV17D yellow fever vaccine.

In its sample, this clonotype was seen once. The CDR3 DNA sequence: TGCGCCAGCAGCCGGTGGGGGAGGACTAATGAAAAACTGTTTTTT. Residues: CASSRWGRTNEKLFF. The V and J genes are TRBV4-1 and TRBJ1-4; possible D gene TRBD1, 5 bases. The CDR3 runs to 15 residues. V was clipped by 4 bases and J by 2 bases, with 11 bases between them. Germline assignment: CDR1 MGHRA and CDR2 YSYEKL.

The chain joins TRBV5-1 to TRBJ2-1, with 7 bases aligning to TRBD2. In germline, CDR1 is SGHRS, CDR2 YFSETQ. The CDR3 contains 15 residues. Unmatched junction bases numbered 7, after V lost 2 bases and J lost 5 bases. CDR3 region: CASSLNGGINNEQFF. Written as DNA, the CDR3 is TGCGCCAGCAGCTTAAACGGGGGGATCAACAATGAGCAGTTCTTC.

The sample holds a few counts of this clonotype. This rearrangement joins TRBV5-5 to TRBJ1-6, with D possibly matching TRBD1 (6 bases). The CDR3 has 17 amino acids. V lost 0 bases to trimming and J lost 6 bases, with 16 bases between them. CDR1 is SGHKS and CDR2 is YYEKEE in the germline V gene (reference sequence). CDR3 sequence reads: CASSLVVGRQANSPLHF. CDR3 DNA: TGTGCCAGCAGCTTGGTCGTTGGGCGACAGGCTAATTCACCCCTCCACTTT.

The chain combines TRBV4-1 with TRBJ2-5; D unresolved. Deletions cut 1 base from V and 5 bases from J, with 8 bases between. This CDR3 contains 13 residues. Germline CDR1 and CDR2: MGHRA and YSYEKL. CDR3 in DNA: TGCGCCAGCAGCCAAGGGAATGGGGAGACCCAGTACTTC. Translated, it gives CASSQGNGETQYF.

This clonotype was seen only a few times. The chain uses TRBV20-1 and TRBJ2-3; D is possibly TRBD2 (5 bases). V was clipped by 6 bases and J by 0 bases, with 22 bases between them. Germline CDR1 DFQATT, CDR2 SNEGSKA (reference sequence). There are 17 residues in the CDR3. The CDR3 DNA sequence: TGCAGTGCGAGACGGGGTTATTCGGAATCTAGCACAGATACGCAGTATTTT. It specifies CSARRGYSESSTDTQYF.

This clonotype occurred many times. CDR3 residues: CSASGEYYGTDTQYF. In DNA form, the CDR3 reads TGCAGTGCTAGCGGGGAGTATTACGGGACAGATACGCAGTATTTT. The chain joins TRBV20-1 to TRBJ2-3; tentatively, D is TRBD2 (5 bases). Trimming took 3 bases from V and 3 from J, leaving 16 bases between them. Germline values: CDR1 DFQATT, CDR2 SNEGSKA (reference sequence). The CDR3 contains 15 residues.

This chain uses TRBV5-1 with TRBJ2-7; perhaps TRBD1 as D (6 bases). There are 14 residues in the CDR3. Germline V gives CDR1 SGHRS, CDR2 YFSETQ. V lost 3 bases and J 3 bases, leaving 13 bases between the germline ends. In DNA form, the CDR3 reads TGCGCCAGCAGCTCGTACACAGGGAACTACGAGCAGTACTTC. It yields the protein CASSSYTGNYEQYF.

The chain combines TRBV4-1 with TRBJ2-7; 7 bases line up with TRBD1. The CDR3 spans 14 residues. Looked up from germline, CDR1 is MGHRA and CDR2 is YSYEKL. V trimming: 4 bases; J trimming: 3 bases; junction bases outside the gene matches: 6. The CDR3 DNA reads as TGCGCCAGCAGCCTCCGACAGGGAATCTACGAGCAGTACTTC. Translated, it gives CASSLRQGIYEQYF.

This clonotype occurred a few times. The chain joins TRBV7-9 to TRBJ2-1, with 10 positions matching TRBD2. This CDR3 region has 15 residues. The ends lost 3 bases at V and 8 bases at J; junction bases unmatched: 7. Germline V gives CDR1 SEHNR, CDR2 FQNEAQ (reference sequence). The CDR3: CASSLGPGLAHEQFF. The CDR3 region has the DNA TGTGCCAGCAGCTTGGGGCCGGGACTAGCGCATGAGCAGTTCTTC.

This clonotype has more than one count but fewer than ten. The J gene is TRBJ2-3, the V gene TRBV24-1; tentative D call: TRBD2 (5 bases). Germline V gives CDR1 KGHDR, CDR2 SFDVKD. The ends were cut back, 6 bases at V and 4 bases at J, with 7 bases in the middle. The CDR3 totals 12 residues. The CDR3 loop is CATSRGADTQYF. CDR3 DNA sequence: TGTGCCACCAGTCGGGGAGCAGATACGCAGTATTTT.

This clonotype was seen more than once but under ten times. The CDR3 DNA reads as TGTGCCAGCAGCCAAGTAGGGGGCCCGCCGGGGAATGAGCAGTTCTTC. Protein: CASSQVGGPPGNEQFF. The chain recombines TRBV3-1 with TRBJ2-1, with 7 positions matching TRBD1. Germline lookup yields CDR1 LGHDT and CDR2 YNNKEL (reference sequence). Trimming took 1 base from V and 7 from J; bases not matched to a gene: 10. This CDR3 is built from 16 residues.

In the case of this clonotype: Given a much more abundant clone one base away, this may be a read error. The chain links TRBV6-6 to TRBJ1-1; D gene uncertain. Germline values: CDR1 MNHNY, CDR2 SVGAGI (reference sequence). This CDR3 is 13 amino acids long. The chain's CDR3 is CASSYRMAGEASF. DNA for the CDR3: TGTGCCAGCAGTTACCGCATGGCGGGAGAAGCTTCCTTT.

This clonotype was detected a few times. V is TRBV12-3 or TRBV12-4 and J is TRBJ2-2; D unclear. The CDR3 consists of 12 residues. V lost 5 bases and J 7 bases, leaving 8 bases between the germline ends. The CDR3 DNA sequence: TGTGCCAGCAGTACCGGTAGCGGGGAGCTGTTTTTT. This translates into CASSTGSGELFF.

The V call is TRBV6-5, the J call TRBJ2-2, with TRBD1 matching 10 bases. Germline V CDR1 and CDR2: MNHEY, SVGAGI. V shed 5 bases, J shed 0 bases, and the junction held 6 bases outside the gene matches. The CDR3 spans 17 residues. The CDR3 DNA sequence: TGTGCCAGCAGTAACCCGGGACAGGGGTCGAACACCGGGGAGCTGTTTTTT. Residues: CASSNPGQGSNTGELFF.

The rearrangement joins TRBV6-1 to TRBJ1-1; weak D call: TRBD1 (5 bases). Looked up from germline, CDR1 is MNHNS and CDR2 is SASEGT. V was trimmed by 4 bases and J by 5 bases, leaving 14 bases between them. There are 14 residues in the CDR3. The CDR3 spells CASSADYPGTEAFF. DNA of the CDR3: TGTGCCAGCAGTGCCGACTATCCAGGGACTGAAGCTTTCTTT.

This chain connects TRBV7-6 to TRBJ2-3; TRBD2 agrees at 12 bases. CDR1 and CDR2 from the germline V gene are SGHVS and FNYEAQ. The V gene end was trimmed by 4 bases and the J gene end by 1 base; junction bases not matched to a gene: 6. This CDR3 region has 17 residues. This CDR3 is CASSSLAGGHGTDTQYF. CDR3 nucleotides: TGTGCCAGCAGCTCCCTAGCGGGGGGGCATGGCACAGATACGCAGTATTTT.

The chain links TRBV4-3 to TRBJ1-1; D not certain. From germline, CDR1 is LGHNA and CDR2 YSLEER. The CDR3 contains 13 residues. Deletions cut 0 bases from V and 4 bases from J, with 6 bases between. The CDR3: CASSQDRFTEAFF. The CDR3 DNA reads TGCGCCAGCAGCCAAGATAGGTTCACTGAAGCTTTCTTT.

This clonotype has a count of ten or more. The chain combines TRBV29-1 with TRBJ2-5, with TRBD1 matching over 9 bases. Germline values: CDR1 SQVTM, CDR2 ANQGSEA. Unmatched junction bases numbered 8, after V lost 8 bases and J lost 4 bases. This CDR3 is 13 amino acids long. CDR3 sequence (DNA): TGCAGCACCTGGACAGGGGAGCGAGAGACCCAGTACTTC. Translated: CSTWTGERETQYF.

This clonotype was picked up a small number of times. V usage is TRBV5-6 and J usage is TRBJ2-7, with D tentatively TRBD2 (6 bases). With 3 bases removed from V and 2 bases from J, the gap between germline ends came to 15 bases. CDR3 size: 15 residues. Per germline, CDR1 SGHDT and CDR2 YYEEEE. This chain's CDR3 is CASSSPSGGAYEQYV. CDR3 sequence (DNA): TGTGCCAGCAGCTCTCCTTCCGGGGGAGCCTACGAGCAGTACGTC.

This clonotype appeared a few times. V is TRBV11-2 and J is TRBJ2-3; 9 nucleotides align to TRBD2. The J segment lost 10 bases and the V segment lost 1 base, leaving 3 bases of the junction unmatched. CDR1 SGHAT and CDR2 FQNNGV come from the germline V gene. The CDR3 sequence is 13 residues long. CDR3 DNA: TGTGCCAGCAGCTTAGGCGGGGGGGCCTCGCAGTATTTT. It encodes CASSLGGGASQYF.

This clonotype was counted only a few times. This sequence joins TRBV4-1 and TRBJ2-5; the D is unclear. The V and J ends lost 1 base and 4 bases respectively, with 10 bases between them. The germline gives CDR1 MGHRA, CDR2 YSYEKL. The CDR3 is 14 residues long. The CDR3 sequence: CASSQGGVGETQYF. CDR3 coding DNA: TGCGCCAGCAGCCAAGGTGGTGTGGGAGAGACCCAGTACTTC.

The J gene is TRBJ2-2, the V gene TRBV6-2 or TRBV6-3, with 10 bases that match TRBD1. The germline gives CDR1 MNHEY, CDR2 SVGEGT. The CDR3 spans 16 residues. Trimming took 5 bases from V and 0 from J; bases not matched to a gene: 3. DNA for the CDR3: TGTGCCAGCAGTGACGACAGGGGGCCGAACACCGGGGAGCTGTTTTTT. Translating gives CASSDDRGPNTGELFF.

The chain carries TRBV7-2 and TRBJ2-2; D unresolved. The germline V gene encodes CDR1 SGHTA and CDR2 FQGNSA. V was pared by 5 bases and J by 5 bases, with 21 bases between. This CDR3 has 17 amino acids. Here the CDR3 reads CASSPNVGWSQTGELFF. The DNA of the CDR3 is TGTGCCAGCAGCCCAAACGTGGGCTGGAGTCAAACCGGGGAGCTGTTTTTT. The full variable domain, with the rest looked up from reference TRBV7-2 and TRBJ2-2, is GAGVSQSPSNKVTEKGKDVELRCDPISGHTALYWYRQSLGQGLEFLIYFQGNSAPDKSGLPSDRFSAERTGGSVSTLTIQRTQQEDSAVYLCASSPNVGWSQTGELFFGEGSRLTVL.

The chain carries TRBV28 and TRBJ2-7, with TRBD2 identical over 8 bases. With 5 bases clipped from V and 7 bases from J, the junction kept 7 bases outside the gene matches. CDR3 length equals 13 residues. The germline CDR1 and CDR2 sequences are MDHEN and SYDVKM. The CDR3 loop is CASSPPGGKEQYV. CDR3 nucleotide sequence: TGTGCCAGCAGTCCACCGGGGGGGAAAGAGCAGTACGTC.

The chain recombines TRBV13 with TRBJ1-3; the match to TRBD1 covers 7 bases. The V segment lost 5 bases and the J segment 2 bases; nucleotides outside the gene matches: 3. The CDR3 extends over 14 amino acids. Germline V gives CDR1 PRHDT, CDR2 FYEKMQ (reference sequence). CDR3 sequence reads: CASSAGTAGNTIYF. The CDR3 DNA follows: TGTGCCAGCAGCGCCGGGACAGCTGGAAACACCATATATTTT.

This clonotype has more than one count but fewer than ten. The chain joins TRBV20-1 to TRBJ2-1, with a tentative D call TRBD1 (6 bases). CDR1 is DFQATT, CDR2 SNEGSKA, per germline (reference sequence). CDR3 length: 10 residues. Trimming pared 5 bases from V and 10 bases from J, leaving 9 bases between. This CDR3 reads CSAADSEQFF. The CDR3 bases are TGCAGTGCTGCGGACAGCGAGCAGTTCTTC.

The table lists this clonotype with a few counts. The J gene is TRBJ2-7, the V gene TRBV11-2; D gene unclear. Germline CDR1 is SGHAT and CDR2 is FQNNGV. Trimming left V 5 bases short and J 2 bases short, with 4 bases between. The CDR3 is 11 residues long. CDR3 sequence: CASSGAYEQYV. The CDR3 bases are TGTGCCAGCAGCGGGGCCTACGAGCAGTACGTC.